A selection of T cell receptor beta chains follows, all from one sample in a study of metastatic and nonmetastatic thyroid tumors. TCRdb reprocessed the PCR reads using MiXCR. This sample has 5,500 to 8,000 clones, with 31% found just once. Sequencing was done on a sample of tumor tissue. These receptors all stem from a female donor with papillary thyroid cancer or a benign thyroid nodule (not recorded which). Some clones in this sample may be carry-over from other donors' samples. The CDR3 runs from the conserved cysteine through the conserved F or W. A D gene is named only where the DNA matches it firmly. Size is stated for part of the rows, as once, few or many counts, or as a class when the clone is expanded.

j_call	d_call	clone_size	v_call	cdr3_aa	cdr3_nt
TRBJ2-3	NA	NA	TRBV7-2	CASRRPGPTDTQYF	TGTGCCAGCAGACGACCGGGACCCACAGATACGCAGTATTTT
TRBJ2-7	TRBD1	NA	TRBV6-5	CASSYSSGRGPFEQYF	TGTGCCAGCAGTTACTCGAGTGGCAGGGGGCCATTCGAGCAGTACTTC
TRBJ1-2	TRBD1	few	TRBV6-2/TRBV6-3	CASSPRDRGPPNYGYTF	TGTGCCAGCAGCCCCCGGGACAGGGGGCCACCTAACTATGGCTACACCTTC
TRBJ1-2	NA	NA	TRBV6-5	CASSYSDRTISGYTF	TGTGCCAGCAGTTACTCGGACAGAACTATATCTGGCTACACCTTC
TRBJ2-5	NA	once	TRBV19	CASSPTTHREGAQYF	TGTGCCAGTAGTCCCACGACACACCGGGAAGGGGCCCAGTACTTC
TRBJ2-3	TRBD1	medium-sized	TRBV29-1	CSVPDRGRTDTQYF	TGCAGCGTACCCGACAGGGGGCGAACAGATACGCAGTATTTT
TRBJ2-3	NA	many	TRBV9	CASSVGTTDTQYF	TGTGCCAGCAGCGTAGGAACCACAGATACGCAGTATTTT
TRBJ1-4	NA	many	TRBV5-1	CASSREGIITNEKLFF	TGCGCCAGCAGCCGTGAAGGGATTATAACTAATGAAAAACTGTTTTTT
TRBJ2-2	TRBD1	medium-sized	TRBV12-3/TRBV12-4	CASSLGTGGSGGTGELFF	TGTGCCAGCAGTCTGGGGACAGGGGGCTCCGGTGGAACCGGGGAGCTGTTTTTT
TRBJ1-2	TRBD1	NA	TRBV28	CASIPGDRDNYGYTF	TGTGCCAGCATACCTGGGGACAGGGATAACTATGGCTACACCTTC
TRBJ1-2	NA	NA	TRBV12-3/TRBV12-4	CASRPGHYGYTF	TGTGCCAGCAGACCCGGACACTATGGCTACACCTTC
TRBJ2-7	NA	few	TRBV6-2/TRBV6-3	CASSYSREAYEQYF	TGTGCCAGCAGTTACTCCCGGGAAGCCTACGAGCAGTACTTC
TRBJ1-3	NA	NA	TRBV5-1	CASSLENSGNTIYF	TGCGCCAGCAGCTTGGAGAACTCTGGAAACACCATATATTTT
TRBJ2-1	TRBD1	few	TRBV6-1	CASRTGTGGSNEQFF	TGTGCCAGCAGGACCGGGACAGGGGGTTCCAATGAGCAGTTCTTC
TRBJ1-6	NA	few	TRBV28	CASSLFGAKGNSPLHF	TGTGCCAGCAGTTTATTTGGGGCGAAAGGTAATTCACCCCTCCACTTT
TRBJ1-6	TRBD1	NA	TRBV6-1	CASSQTGRGSYNSPLHF	TGTGCCAGCAGTCAGACAGGGAGGGGCTCCTATAATTCACCCCTCCACTTT
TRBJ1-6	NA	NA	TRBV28	CASAGAARDSPLHF	TGTGCCAGCGCGGGGGCTGCCCGCGATTCACCCCTCCACTTT
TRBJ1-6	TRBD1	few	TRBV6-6	CASSYLGVGQGSSPLHF	TGTGCCAGCAGTTACCTCGGGGTGGGACAGGGTTCTTCACCCCTCCACTTT
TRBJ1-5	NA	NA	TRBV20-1	CSARSGNYNQPQHF	TGCAGTGCTAGATCAGGGAACTACAATCAGCCCCAGCATTTT
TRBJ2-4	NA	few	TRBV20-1	CSATKEGDIQYF	TGCAGTGCCACTAAAGAGGGGGACATTCAGTACTTC
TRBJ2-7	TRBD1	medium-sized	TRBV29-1	CSVSGRRDRANYEQYF	TGCAGCGTTTCGGGCCGCCGGGACAGGGCTAACTACGAGCAGTACTTC
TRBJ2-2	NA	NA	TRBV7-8	CASSDIQGNTGELFF	TGTGCCAGCAGCGATATACAGGGGAACACCGGGGAGCTGTTTTTT
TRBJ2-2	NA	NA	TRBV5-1	CASSFGRGANTGELFF	TGCGCCAGCAGCTTCGGTCGGGGGGCCAACACCGGGGAGCTGTTTTTT
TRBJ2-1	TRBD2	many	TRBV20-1	CSASPLAGAESYNEQFF	TGCAGTGCTAGTCCGCTAGCGGGAGCCGAGTCTTACAATGAGCAGTTCTTC
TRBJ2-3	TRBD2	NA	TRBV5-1	CASSLAAGGWTSDTQYF	TGCGCCAGCAGCTTGGCGGCGGGGGGGTGGACCTCAGATACGCAGTATTTT
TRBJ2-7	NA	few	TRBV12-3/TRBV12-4	CASSLRGIYEQYF	TGTGCCAGCAGCCTCAGGGGCATCTACGAGCAGTACTTC
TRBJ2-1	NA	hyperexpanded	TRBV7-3	CASSLGASEQFF	TGTGCCAGCAGCTTAGGGGCATCTGAGCAGTTCTTC
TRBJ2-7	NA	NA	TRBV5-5	CASSQLLAHEQYF	TGTGCCAGCAGTCAACTGTTAGCCCATGAGCAGTACTTC
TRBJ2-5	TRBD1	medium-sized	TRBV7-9	CASRPGTEETQYF	TGTGCCAGCAGACCCGGGACAGAAGAGACCCAGTACTTC
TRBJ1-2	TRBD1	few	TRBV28	CASTEDRHGYTF	TGTGCCAGCACCGAGGACAGGCATGGCTACACCTTC
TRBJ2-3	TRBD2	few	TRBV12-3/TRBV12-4	CASSFLLAGTDTQYF	TGTGCCAGCAGTTTTTTACTAGCGGGAACGGATACGCAGTATTTT
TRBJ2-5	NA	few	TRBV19	CASSPTTDREGGQYF	TGTGCCAGTAGTCCCACGACCGACCGGGAAGGGGGGCAGTACTTC
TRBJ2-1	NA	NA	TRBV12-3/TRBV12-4	CASSGPGFGSYNEQFF	TGTGCCAGCAGTGGGCCAGGGTTTGGCTCCTACAATGAGCAGTTCTTC
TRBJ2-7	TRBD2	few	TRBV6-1	CASSSSIAGDEQYF	TGTGCCAGCAGCAGCTCCATAGCGGGAGACGAGCAGTACTTC
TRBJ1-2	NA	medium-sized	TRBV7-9	CASSLSGVSAHNDGYTF	TGTGCCAGCAGCTTGAGCGGGGTTTCAGCTCATAACGATGGCTACACCTTC
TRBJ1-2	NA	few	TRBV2	CATGGLANYGYTF	TGTGCCACCGGGGGTCTAGCTAACTATGGCTACACCTTC
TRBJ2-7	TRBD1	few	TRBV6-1	CATDTPGQGTDEQYF	TGTGCCACCGATACCCCGGGACAGGGGACCGACGAGCAGTACTTC
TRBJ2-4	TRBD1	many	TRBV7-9	CASSFDRGGMSKNIQYF	TGTGCCAGCAGCTTCGACAGGGGTGGAATGTCCAAAAACATTCAGTACTTC
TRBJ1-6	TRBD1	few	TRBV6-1	CASTGTADNSPLHF	TGTGCCAGCACAGGGACAGCTGATAATTCACCCCTCCACTTT
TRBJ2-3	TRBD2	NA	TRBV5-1	CASSWGIAGGGLSDTQYF	TGCGCCAGCAGCTGGGGGATAGCGGGAGGGGGCCTGTCAGATACGCAGTATTTT
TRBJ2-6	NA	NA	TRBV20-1	CSAVNSGANVLTF	TGCAGTGCGGTAAACTCTGGGGCCAACGTCCTGACTTTC
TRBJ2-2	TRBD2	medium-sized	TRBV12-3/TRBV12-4	CASSLGSGSLGTGELFF	TGTGCCAGCAGTTTAGGAAGCGGGAGTTTAGGGACCGGGGAGCTGTTTTTT
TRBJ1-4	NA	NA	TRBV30	CAWSVGLEKLFF	TGTGCCTGGAGTGTAGGTTTGGAAAAACTGTTTTTT
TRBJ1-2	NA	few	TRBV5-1	CASSLDQGWDGYTF	TGCGCCAGCAGCTTGGACCAGGGATGGGATGGCTACACCTTC
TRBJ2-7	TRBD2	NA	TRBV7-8	CASSRSTGLAGGPYEQYF	TGTGCCAGCAGCCGCTCTACGGGCCTGGCGGGAGGGCCCTACGAGCAGTACTTC
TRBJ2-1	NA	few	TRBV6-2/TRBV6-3	CASSRPFGDYEQFF	TGTGCCAGCAGTCGCCCATTTGGAGACTATGAGCAGTTCTTC
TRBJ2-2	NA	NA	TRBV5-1	CASSLRQNTGELFF	TGCGCCAGCAGCTTGCGCCAAAACACCGGGGAGCTGTTTTTT
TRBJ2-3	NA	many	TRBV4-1	CASSQTDTQYF	TGCGCCAGCAGCCAAACAGATACGCAGTATTTT
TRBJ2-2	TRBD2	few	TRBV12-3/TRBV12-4	CASSLTSGSSGELFF	TGTGCCAGCAGTTTGACTAGCGGGAGTTCCGGGGAGCTGTTTTTT
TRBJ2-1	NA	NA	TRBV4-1	CASSQEAQDEQFF	TGCGCCAGCAGCCAAGAGGCCCAGGATGAGCAGTTCTTC
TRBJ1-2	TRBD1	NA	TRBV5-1	CASSLPRQGNYGYTF	TGCGCCAGCAGCTTACCTAGACAGGGGAACTATGGCTACACCTTC
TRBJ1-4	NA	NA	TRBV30	CACWRRQKLFF	TGTGCCTGCTGGCGCCGCCAGAAACTGTTTTTT
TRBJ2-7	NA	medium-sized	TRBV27	CASSKTSLRAGNKQYF	TGTGCCAGCAGCAAAACCTCCCTGAGGGCAGGGAATAAGCAGTACTTC
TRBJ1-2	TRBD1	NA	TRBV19	CASSMGTDGYTF	TGTGCCAGTAGTATGGGGACAGATGGCTACACCTTC
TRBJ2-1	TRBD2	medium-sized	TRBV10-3	CAISTTSGSRNEQFF	TGTGCCATCAGCACAACTAGCGGGAGTCGAAATGAGCAGTTCTTC
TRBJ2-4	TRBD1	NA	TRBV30	CAWSRAGQGIIQYF	TGTGCCTGGAGTCGGGCGGGACAGGGAATCATTCAGTACTTC
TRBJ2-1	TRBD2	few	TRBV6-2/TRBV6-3	CASSPGTSGRAAYNEQFF	TGTGCCAGCAGCCCCGGGACTAGCGGGAGGGCCGCCTACAATGAGCAGTTCTTC
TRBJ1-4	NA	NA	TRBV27	CASSFSGGEYIEKLFF	TGTGCCAGCAGTTTTTCGGGGGGCGAGTATATTGAAAAACTGTTTTTT
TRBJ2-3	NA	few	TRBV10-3	CAITEGGDTQYF	TGTGCCATCACCGAGGGTGGAGATACGCAGTATTTT
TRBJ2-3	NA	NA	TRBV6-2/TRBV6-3	CASSYMGAPTDTQYF	TGTGCCAGCAGTTACATGGGGGCACCCACAGATACGCAGTATTTT